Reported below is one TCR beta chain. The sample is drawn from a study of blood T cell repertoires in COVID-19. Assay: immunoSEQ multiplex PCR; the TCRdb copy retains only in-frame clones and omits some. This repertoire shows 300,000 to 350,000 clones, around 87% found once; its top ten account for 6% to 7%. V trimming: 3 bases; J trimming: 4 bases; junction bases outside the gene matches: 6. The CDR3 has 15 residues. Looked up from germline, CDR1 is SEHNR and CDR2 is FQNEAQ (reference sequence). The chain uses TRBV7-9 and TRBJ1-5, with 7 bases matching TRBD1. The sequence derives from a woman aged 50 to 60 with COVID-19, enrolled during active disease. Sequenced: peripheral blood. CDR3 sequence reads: CASSLGQNPNQPQHF. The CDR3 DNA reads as TGTGCCAGCAGCTTGGGACAGAACCCAAATCAGCCCCAGCATTTT.